These 5 T cell receptor beta chains were sequenced from one sample in a study of T cell responses to AZD1222 COVID-19 vaccine. TCRdb's copy holds only in-frame clones and misses some; the assay was immunoSEQ multiplex PCR. This sample has roughly 180,000 clones; over 80% occur once, and the top ten carry around 1%. Sequences were derived from peripheral blood, sampled 28 days after the second dose of the MenACWY control vaccine. The receptors originated from an adult who received the MenACWY meningococcal vaccine as a control.

This chain joins TRBV19 and TRBJ1-2; D not certain. Germline V CDR1 and CDR2: LNHDA, SQIVND (reference sequence). V dropped 7 bases and J dropped 3 bases, with 15 bases sitting between them. The CDR3 is 14 amino acids. The CDR3 reads CASTNGWAHYGYTF. The DNA of the CDR3 is TGTGCCAGTACGAATGGTTGGGCGCACTATGGCTACACCTTC.

The chain uses TRBV19 and TRBJ1-1; TRBD1 is a possible D gene (6 bases). Trimming cost V 3 bases and J 5 bases, with 13 bases left between them. Per germline, CDR1 LNHDA and CDR2 SQIVND (reference sequence). The CDR3 loop spans 14 amino acids. Here the CDR3 reads CASSMAGAGTEAFF. Here the CDR3 DNA reads TGTGCCAGTAGTATGGCGGGGGCCGGAACTGAAGCTTTCTTT.

The chain employs TRBV19 and TRBJ1-5; TRBD1 matches at 10 bases. The CDR3 is 13 residues long. Germline values: CDR1 LNHDA, CDR2 SQIVND (reference sequence). V shed 11 bases, J shed 5 bases, and the junction held 6 bases outside the gene matches. The CDR3 DNA sequence: TGTGCCTCCGCCGGGACAGGGGATCAGCCCCAGCATTTT. This translates into CASAGTGDQPQHF.

This chain joins TRBV6-2 or TRBV6-3 and TRBJ1-5, with TRBD1 as a possible D gene (5 bases). V lost 1 base, J lost 6 bases, and 10 bases lay in between. The CDR3 consists of 14 residues. Germline V gene data show CDR1 as MNHEY and CDR2 as SVGEGT. CDR3 protein: CASSYFGTSQPQHF. The CDR3 DNA is TGTGCCAGCAGTTACTTTGGGACCTCTCAGCCCCAGCATTTT.

This chain connects TRBV6-5 to TRBJ2-4; tentative D call: TRBD1 (6 bases). Between the trimmed V and J ends, which lost 7 bases and 6 bases, there was a span of 19 bases. CDR1 and CDR2 (germline): MNHEY, SVGAGI. The CDR3 has 15 amino acids. DNA of the CDR3: TGTGCCAGCACTCGAAGGGACATTCTAGGAAACATTCAGTACTTC. Translation: CASTRRDILGNIQYF.